The TCR beta chain described here comes from a study of identical twins. V gave up 3 bases and J gave up 2 bases; unmatched junction bases: 0. Germline assignment: CDR1 GTSNPN and CDR2 SVGIG (reference sequence). CDR3 length: 12 amino acids. TCRdb used MiXCR to reprocess the 5' RACE reads, holding one entry per CDR3 protein. Among 500,000 or so distinct CDR3 sequences listed, approximately 15% were seen once. This clonotype occurred a few times. The sample also formed part of further work on yellow fever vaccine responses in identical twins.

Sequenced: CD4+ T cells sorted from blood. The clonotype was recovered from a woman in her late teens or twenties in good health. The chain couples TRBV30 to TRBJ2-5, with TRBD1 matching over 7 bases. CDR3 nucleotides: TGTGCCTGGAGGGGACAGCAAGAGACCCAGTACTTC. Protein: CAWRGQQETQYF. Drawing the rest from reference TRBV30 and TRBJ2-5, the complete variable domain is SQTIHQWPATLVQPVGSPLSLECTVEGTSNPNLYWYRQAAGRGLQLLFYSVGIGQISSEVPQNLSASRPQDRQFILSSKKLLLSDSGFYLCAWRGQQETQYFGPGTRLLVL.